The 20 T cell receptor beta chains listed next were all sequenced from one sample in a study of blood T cell repertoires in COVID-19. Data came from immunoSEQ multiplex PCR; TCRdb stores just in-frame clones and leaves some out. The sample has fewer than 250,000 clones, around 82% seen once. Sequencing was performed on PBMCs or T cells enriched from blood (not recorded which). These receptors were collected from a woman aged 45-65 years with acute COVID-19.

This clone was seen more than once but under ten times. The chain couples TRBV6-4 to TRBJ2-5; 11 nucleotides align to TRBD1. The germline V gene encodes CDR1 MRHNA and CDR2 SNTAGT. J lost 4 bases, V lost 3 bases, and 7 bases had no gene match. The CDR3 loop spans 16 amino acids. CDR3 nucleotide sequence: TGTGCCAGCAGTGAAGGGGGACAGGGGGAGGGAGAGACCCAGTACTTC. Its translation is CASSEGGQGEGETQYF.

CDR3 DNA: TGTGCCAGTACTTCAATGGGGGCCGTTGGTTCACCCCTCCACTTT. It codes for CASTSMGAVGSPLHF. The chain has TRBV19 and TRBJ1-6; maybe TRBD1 (6 bases). The germline CDR1 and CDR2 sequences are LNHDA and SQIVND (reference sequence). V dropped 7 bases and J dropped 9 bases, with 19 bases sitting between them. CDR3 length: 15 amino acids.

This chain links TRBV5-8 with TRBJ2-1, with D possibly being TRBD2 (5 bases). This CDR3 spans 15 amino acids. Looked up from germline, CDR1 is SGHTS and CDR2 is YDEGEE. V dropped 4 bases and J dropped 0 bases, with 11 bases sitting between them. The CDR3 coding sequence is TGTGCCAGCAGCCGGGGTCGGAGCTCCTACAATGAGCAGTTCTTC. It specifies CASSRGRSSYNEQFF.

V gene TRBV11-2 combines with J gene TRBJ2-6; 7 bases map to TRBD1. The CDR3 has 17 residues. The germline V gene encodes CDR1 SGHAT and CDR2 FQNNGV. J was trimmed by 4 bases and V by 1 base; bases with no gene match: 7. Here the CDR3 DNA reads TGTGCCAGCAGCTTAGGACAGGGAAGACGGGGGGCCAACGTCCTGACTTTC. Translated: CASSLGQGRRGANVLTF.

The chain uses TRBV6-5 and TRBJ1-4; 9 positions match TRBD1. This CDR3 contains 14 residues. Trimming at V came to 6 bases and at J to 11 bases, leaving 10 bases not matched to a gene. Per the germline V gene, CDR1 is MNHEY and CDR2 is SVGAGI. CDR3 sequence reads: CASRTDRGWGKLFF. The CDR3 DNA reads TGTGCCAGCAGGACCGACAGGGGGTGGGGGAAACTGTTTTTT.

The V gene is TRBV9, the J gene TRBJ1-1; tentatively, D is TRBD1 (6 bases). Germline V CDR1 and CDR2: SGDLS, YYNGEE. Trimming cost V 2 bases and J 1 base, with 12 bases left between them. This CDR3 is 15 amino acids long. CDR3 in amino acids: CASSVRDTKNTEAFF. CDR3 bases: TGTGCCAGCAGCGTCCGGGACACAAAGAACACTGAAGCTTTCTTT.

This clone was observed a few times. The CDR3 loop reads CASSLDISYGYTF. In DNA form, the CDR3 reads TGTGCCAGCAGCCTGGACATCTCCTATGGCTACACCTTC. This chain connects TRBV5-6 to TRBJ1-2; TRBD1 might be the D (5 bases). The germline V gene encodes CDR1 SGHDT and CDR2 YYEEEE. Between the trimmed V and J ends, which lost 4 bases and 4 bases, there was a span of 11 bases. CDR3 size: 13 residues.

This clone was found a few times. The chain combines TRBV7-2 with TRBJ1-1; no reliable D call. Looked up from germline, CDR1 is SGHTA and CDR2 is FQGNSA. CDR3 length equals 14 residues. The V gene lost 2 bases and the J gene lost 4 bases, with 11 bases spanning the gap. The CDR3 sequence is CASSLKREGTEAFF. DNA of the CDR3: TGTGCCAGCAGCTTAAAAAGGGAGGGCACTGAAGCTTTCTTT.

This clone was detected a few times. The rearrangement joins TRBV3-1 (or the pseudogene TRBV3-2) to TRBJ1-2; 7 nucleotides agree with TRBD1. The CDR3 contains 15 residues. Unmatched junction bases numbered 12, after V lost 2 bases and J lost 9 bases. In germline, CDR1 is LGHDT, CDR2 YNNKEL (reference sequence). Written as DNA, the CDR3 is TGTGCCAGCAGCCAAAGGCCTTCACAGGGGACCCGCTACACCTTC. Translating it yields CASSQRPSQGTRYTF.

The J gene is TRBJ1-1, the V gene TRBV28; D possibly corresponds to TRBD1 (5 bases). Deletions cut 3 bases from V and 5 bases from J, with 10 bases between. Germline values: CDR1 MDHEN, CDR2 SYDVKM. The CDR3 loop spans 13 amino acids. CDR3 residues: CASSFPQGTEAFF. CDR3 in DNA: TGTGCCAGCAGTTTTCCCCAGGGTACTGAAGCTTTCTTT.

The rearrangement links TRBV6-5 to TRBJ1-1, with no clear D. V was shortened by 8 bases and J by 0 bases, with 7 bases between the two germline ends. The CDR3 is made up of 12 amino acids. Germline CDR1 MNHEY, CDR2 SVGAGI. CDR3 in amino acids: CASFPVNTEAFF. In DNA form, the CDR3 reads TGTGCCAGCTTCCCAGTGAACACTGAAGCTTTCTTT.

The J gene is TRBJ1-6, the V gene TRBV6-2 or TRBV6-3, with 8 bases lining up with TRBD1. Germline CDR1 and CDR2: MNHEY and SVGEGT. With 5 bases clipped from V and 8 bases from J, the junction kept 5 bases outside the gene matches. This CDR3 is built from 14 residues. CDR3 in DNA: TGTGCCAGCAGTCGGACAGGGAGGGATTCACCCCTCCACTTT. This sequence encodes CASSRTGRDSPLHF.

This chain uses TRBV6-5 with TRBJ2-3; D might be TRBD2 (5 bases). CDR1 and CDR2 from the germline V gene are MNHEY and SVGAGI. The CDR3 is made up of 15 amino acids. V shed 7 bases and J shed 2 bases, with 16 bases lying between them. The CDR3: CASTTTGLSTDTQYF. The CDR3 region has the DNA TGTGCCAGCACCACTACCGGACTTTCCACAGATACGCAGTATTTT.

The J gene is TRBJ1-4, the V gene TRBV7-8; TRBD1 might be the D (5 bases). The germline V and J ends were trimmed by 4 bases and 5 bases, with 8 bases remaining between them. The CDR3 runs 13 residues. Germline values: CDR1 SGHVS, CDR2 FQNEAQ. The chain's CDR3 is CASSSRVNEKLFF. CDR3 coding DNA: TGTGCCAGCAGCTCCAGGGTCAATGAAAAACTGTTTTTT.

This clone was observed a few times. The chain recombines TRBV24-1 with TRBJ1-2, with 7 nucleotides matching TRBD1. Trimming at V came to 7 bases and at J to 7 bases, leaving 8 bases not matched to a gene. Per germline, CDR1 KGHDR and CDR2 SFDVKD. CDR3 length: 13 residues. This chain's CDR3 is CATRNRGRGGYTF. The CDR3 nucleotides read TGTGCCACCAGGAACAGGGGTAGAGGTGGCTACACCTTC.

The rearrangement uses TRBV28 and TRBJ1-3; D is undetermined. The V end was cut by 3 bases, the J end by 4 bases, with 19 bases between. Germline V gives CDR1 MDHEN, CDR2 SYDVKM. The CDR3 totals 17 residues. CDR3 in DNA: TGTGCCAGCAGTTTCTCCTCCCCCGCCCCGAGCGGAAACACCATATATTTT. Translating gives CASSFSSPAPSGNTIYF.

The genes are TRBV3-1 (or the pseudogene TRBV3-2) and TRBJ2-3; weak D call: TRBD2 (6 bases). Germline assignment: CDR1 LGHDT and CDR2 YNNKEL (reference sequence). The CDR3 is 13 residues long. Trimming took off 5 bases at V and 4 bases at J, with 10 bases between the two ends. CDR3 nucleotides: TGTGCCAGCAGCAGCGGAGGGGCAGATACGCAGTATTTT. Encoded protein: CASSSGGADTQYF.

The CDR3 nucleotides read TGCGCCAGCAGCTTAAGCGGGACTAGTGATTTCGGTGAGCAGTTCTTC. Protein sequence: CASSLSGTSDFGEQFF. J is TRBJ2-1 and V is TRBV5-1; the match to TRBD2 covers 8 bases. The V gene's germline CDR1 is SGHRS and CDR2 YFSETQ. There are 16 residues in the CDR3. The ends lost 2 bases at V and 9 bases at J; junction bases unmatched: 13.

This clone was recorded a few times. This rearrangement joins TRBV28 to TRBJ2-7, with D possibly matching TRBD1 (5 bases). The CDR3 runs to 16 residues. Germline V CDR1 and CDR2: MDHEN, SYDVKM. Trimming shortened V by 2 bases and J by 1 base, and 15 bases separated the two germline ends. CDR3 residues: CASSLGATSISYEQYV. CDR3 bases: TGTGCCAGCAGTTTAGGGGCCACCAGCATTTCCTACGAGCAGTACGTC.

V and J are TRBV6-5 and TRBJ2-5; 9 bases align to TRBD1. V lost 6 bases to trimming and J lost 5 bases; unmatched junction nucleotides: 10. The CDR3 loop spans 15 amino acids. In germline, CDR1 is MNHEY, CDR2 SVGAGI. The CDR3 nucleotides are TGTGCCAGCAGGGGGGACAGGGTATGGTCCGAGACCCAGTACTTC. Protein sequence: CASRGDRVWSETQYF.